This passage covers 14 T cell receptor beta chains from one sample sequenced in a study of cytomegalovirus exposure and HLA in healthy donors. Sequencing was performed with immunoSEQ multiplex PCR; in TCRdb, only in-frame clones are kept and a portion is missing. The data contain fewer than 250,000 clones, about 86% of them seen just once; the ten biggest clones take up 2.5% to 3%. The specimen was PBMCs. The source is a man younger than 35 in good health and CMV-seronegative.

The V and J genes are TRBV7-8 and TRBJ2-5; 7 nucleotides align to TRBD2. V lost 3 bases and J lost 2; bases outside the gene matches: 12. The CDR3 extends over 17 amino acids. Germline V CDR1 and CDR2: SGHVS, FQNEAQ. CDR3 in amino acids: CASSFGRRLTKQETQYF. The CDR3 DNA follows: TGTGCCAGCAGCTTCGGGAGGCGACTCACCAAACAAGAGACCCAGTACTTC.

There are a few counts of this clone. The CDR3 nucleotides are TGCGCCAGCAGCCAAGAACCAGGCTACGGCTACACCTTC. Encoded protein: CASSQEPGYGYTF. This chain links TRBV4-1 with TRBJ1-2; D is unclear. Trimming stripped 0 bases from V and 8 bases from J, with 10 bases between. CDR1 and CDR2 (germline): MGHRA, YSYEKL. The CDR3 sequence is 13 residues long.

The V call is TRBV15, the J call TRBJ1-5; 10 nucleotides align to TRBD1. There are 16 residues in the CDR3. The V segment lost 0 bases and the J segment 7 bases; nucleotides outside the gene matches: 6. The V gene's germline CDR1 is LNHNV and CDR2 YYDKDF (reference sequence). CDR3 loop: CATSRDGGQGKQPQHF. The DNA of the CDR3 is TGTGCCACCAGCAGAGATGGGGGACAGGGGAAGCAGCCCCAGCATTTT. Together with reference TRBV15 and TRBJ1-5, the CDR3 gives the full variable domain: DAMVIQNPRYQVTQFGKPVTLSCSQTLNHNVMYWYQQKSSQAPKLLFHYYDKDFNNEADTPDNFQSRRPNTSFCFLDIRSPGLGDTAMYLCATSRDGGQGKQPQHFGDGTRLSIL.

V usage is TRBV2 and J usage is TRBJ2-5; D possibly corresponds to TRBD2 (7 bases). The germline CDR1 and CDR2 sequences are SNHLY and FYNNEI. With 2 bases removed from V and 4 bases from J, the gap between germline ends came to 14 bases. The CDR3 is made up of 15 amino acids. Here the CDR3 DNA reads TGTGCCAGCAGTGAAAATGGACTAGGGGGAGAGACCCAGTACTTC. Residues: CASSENGLGGETQYF.

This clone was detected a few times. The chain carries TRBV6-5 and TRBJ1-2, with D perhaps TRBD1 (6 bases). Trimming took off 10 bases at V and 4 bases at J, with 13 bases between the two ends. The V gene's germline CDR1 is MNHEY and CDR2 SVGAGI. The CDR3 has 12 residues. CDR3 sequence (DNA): TGTGCCACCTTCAGGGGCGGCTATGGCTACACCTTC. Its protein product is CATFRGGYGYTF.

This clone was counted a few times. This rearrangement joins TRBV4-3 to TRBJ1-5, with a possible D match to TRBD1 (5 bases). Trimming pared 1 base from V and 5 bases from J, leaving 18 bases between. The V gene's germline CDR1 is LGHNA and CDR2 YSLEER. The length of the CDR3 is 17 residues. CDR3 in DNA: TGCGCCAGCAGCCAAGTTTTGTGGGGCGCCAGGGATCAGCCCCAGCATTTT. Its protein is CASSQVLWGARDQPQHF.

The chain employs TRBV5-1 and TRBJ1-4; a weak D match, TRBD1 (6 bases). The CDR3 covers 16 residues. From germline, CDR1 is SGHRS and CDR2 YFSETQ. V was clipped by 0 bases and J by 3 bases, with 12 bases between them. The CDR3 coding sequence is TGCGCCAGCAGCTTGGTTGGCAGGGGTGCTAATGAAAAACTGTTTTTT. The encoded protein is CASSLVGRGANEKLFF. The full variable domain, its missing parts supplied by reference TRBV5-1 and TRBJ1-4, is KAGVTQTPRYLIKTRGQQVTLSCSPISGHRSVSWYQQTPGQGLQFLFEYFSETQRNKGNFPGRFSGRQFSNSRSEMNVSTLELGDSALYLCASSLVGRGANEKLFFGSGTQLSVL.

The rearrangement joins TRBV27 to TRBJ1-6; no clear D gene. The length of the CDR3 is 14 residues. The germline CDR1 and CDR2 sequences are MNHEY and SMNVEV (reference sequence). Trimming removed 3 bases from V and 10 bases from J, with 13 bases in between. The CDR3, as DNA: TGTGCCAGCAGTTTGTTAGCCGTTGGATCACCCCTCCACTTT. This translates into CASSLLAVGSPLHF.

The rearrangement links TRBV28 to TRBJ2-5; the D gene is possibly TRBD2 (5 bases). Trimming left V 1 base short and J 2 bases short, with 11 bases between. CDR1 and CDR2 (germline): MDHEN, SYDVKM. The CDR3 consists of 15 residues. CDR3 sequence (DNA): TGTGCCAGCAGTTTATCAACCGGGATTCAAGAGACCCAGTACTTC. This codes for CASSLSTGIQETQYF.

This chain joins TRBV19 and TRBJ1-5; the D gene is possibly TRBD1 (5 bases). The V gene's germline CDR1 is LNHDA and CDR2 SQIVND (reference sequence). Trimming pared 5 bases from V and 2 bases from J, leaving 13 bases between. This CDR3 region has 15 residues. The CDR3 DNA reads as TGTGCCAGTAGTGTCAACCTCAGGGGCAATCAGCCCCAGCATTTT. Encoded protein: CASSVNLRGNQPQHF.

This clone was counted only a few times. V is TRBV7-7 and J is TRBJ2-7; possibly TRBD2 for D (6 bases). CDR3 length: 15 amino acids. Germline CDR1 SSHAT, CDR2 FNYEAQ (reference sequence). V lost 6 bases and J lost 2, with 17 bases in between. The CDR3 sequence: CASRCRDLETYEQYF. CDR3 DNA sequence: TGTGCCAGCAGGTGCCGGGACTTGGAAACCTACGAGCAGTACTTC.

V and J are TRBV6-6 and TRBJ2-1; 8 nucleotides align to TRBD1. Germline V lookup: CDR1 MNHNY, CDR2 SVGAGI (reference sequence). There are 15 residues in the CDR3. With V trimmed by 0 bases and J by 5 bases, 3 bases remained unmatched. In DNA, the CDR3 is TGTGCCAGCAGTTACTCCCAGGGGGCCAACAATGAGCAGTTCTTC. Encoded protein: CASSYSQGANNEQFF.

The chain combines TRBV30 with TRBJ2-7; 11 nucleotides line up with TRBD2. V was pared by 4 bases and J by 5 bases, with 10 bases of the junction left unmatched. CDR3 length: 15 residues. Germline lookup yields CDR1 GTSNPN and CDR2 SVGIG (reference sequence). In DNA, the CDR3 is TGTGCCTGGACCAAGGGAACTAGCGGGAGCAACGAGCAGTACTTC. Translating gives CAWTKGTSGSNEQYF.

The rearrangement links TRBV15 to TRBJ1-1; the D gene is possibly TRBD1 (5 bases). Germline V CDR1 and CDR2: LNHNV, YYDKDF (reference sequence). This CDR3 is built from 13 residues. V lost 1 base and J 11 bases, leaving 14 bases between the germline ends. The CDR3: CATSRARDFMAFF. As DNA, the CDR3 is TGTGCCACCAGCAGAGCCCGGGACTTCATGGCTTTCTTT.